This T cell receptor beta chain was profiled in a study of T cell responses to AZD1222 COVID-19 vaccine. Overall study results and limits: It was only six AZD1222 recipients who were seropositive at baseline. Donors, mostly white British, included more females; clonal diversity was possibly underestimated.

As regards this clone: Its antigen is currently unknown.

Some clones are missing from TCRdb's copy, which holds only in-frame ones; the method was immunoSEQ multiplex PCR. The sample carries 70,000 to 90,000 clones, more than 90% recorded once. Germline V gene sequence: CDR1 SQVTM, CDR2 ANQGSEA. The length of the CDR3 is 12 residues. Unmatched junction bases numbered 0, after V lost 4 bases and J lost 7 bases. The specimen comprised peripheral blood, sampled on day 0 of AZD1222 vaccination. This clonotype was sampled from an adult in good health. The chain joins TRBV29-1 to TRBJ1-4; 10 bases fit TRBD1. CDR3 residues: CSVGDRGEKLFF. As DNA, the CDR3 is TGCAGCGTTGGGGACAGGGGTGAAAAACTGTTTTTT.